This T cell receptor beta chain was profiled in a study of blood T cells in healthy people across ages. A J-beta primer mix and a sample-barcoded 5' primer were used in a second PCR of roughly 6 to 11 cycles. TCRdb reprocessed the 5' RACE reads via MiXCR and lists one record per CDR3 protein. The sample shows 1.5 million to 2 million distinct CDR3 sequences, roughly two fifths of them seen only once. Sample donors were healthy Caucasian individuals that came from Russia, aged 6 to 90. Drawing of peripheral blood yielded about 9.6 milliliters from each donor. CDR1 and CDR2 from the germline V gene are SGHRS and YFSETQ. The CDR3 loop spans 16 amino acids. V trimming: 4 bases; J trimming: 1 base; junction bases outside the gene matches: 8.

This clonotype was obtained from a human donor in good health. Specimen: blood. This chain connects TRBV5-1 to TRBJ2-7; 10 nucleotides match TRBD2. The CDR3 sequence: CASSPELAGMSYEQYF. DNA for the CDR3: TGCGCCAGCAGCCCGGAACTAGCGGGAATGTCCTACGAGCAGTACTTC.